A single sample is the source of the 15 T cell receptor beta chains below, sequenced in a study of blood T cell repertoires in COVID-19. Repertoires were generated with immunoSEQ multiplex PCR, while TCRdb's copy carries only in-frame clones and drops some. The sample records around 16,000 clones, about 85% being singletons. Sequencing was done on a sample of peripheral blood. Receptor source: a man between 60 and 75 years old with acute or convalescent COVID-19.

The rearrangement joins TRBV5-8 to TRBJ2-1, with D tentatively TRBD1 (6 bases). This CDR3 is built from 15 residues. Germline lookup yields CDR1 SGHTS and CDR2 YDEGEE. The V end was cut by 2 bases, the J end by 1 base, with 10 bases between. CDR3 sequence: CASSLEQGSYNEQFF. The CDR3 DNA is TGTGCCAGCAGCTTAGAGCAGGGGTCCTACAATGAGCAGTTCTTC.

The chain carries TRBV29-1 and TRBJ1-2, with 7 bases that match TRBD1. The ends lost 1 base at V and 6 bases at J; junction bases unmatched: 2. The CDR3 is 12 residues long. Germline values: CDR1 SQVTM, CDR2 ANQGSEA. The CDR3 DNA follows: TGCAGCGTTGAAGGACAGGGAAATGGCTACACCTTC. Amino acids: CSVEGQGNGYTF.

The J gene is TRBJ1-5, the V gene TRBV6-2 or TRBV6-3, with D possibly being TRBD1 (6 bases). CDR1 and CDR2 (germline): MNHEY, SVGEGT. V dropped 5 bases and J dropped 3 bases, with 11 bases sitting between them. The CDR3 loop spans 14 amino acids. CDR3 sequence reads: CASSRDNANQPQHF. The DNA for the CDR3 is TGTGCCAGCAGTCGGGACAACGCCAATCAGCCCCAGCATTTT.

The genes are TRBV2 and TRBJ2-5; 11 bases match TRBD2. V gave up 7 bases and J gave up 5 bases; unmatched junction bases: 9. Germline V gene sequence: CDR1 SNHLY, CDR2 FYNNEI. This CDR3 is built from 15 residues. The CDR3 DNA reads as TGTGCCAGCATGGGGACTAGCGGAGTCGGGGAGACCCAGTACTTC. As protein: CASMGTSGVGETQYF.

This clone showed up just once. The gene calls are TRBV5-1 and TRBJ2-3, with 8 bases aligning to TRBD1. The ends lost 4 bases at V and 1 base at J; junction bases unmatched: 2. The germline gives CDR1 SGHRS, CDR2 YFSETQ. The CDR3 spans 14 residues. CDR3 bases: TGCGCCAGCAGCGGGGGACAGGGCACAGATACGCAGTATTTT. It yields the protein CASSGGQGTDTQYF.

This chain uses TRBV28 with TRBJ1-5, with a tentative D call TRBD1 (5 bases). Germline CDR1 and CDR2: MDHEN and SYDVKM. The V gene lost 3 bases and the J gene lost 7 bases, with 7 bases spanning the gap. The CDR3 sequence is 12 residues long. CDR3 bases: TGTGCCAGCAGTTTGGGGGGACAGCCCCAGCATTTT. As protein: CASSLGGQPQHF. Variable domain in full (rest from reference TRBV28 and TRBJ1-5): DVKVTQSSRYLVKRTGEKVFLECVQDMDHENMFWYRQDPGLGLRLIYFSYDVKMKEKGDIPEGYSVSREKKERFSLILESASTNQTSMYLCASSLGGQPQHFGDGTRLSIL.

This clone appeared a few times. This chain links TRBV4-3 with TRBJ2-1; 8 bases agree with TRBD2. Unmatched junction bases numbered 5, after V lost 4 bases and J lost 3 bases. CDR1 and CDR2 (germline): LGHNA, YSLEER. This CDR3 contains 15 residues. The CDR3: CASSPGLGDYNEQFF. Here the CDR3 DNA reads TGCGCCAGCAGCCCGGGACTAGGAGACTACAATGAGCAGTTCTTC.

The chain recombines TRBV4-3 with TRBJ2-1; 7 bases map to TRBD1. The germline CDR1 and CDR2 sequences are LGHNA and YSLEER. V lost 1 base to trimming and J lost 3 bases; unmatched junction nucleotides: 3. CDR3 size: 15 residues. The CDR3 nucleotides read TGCGCCAGCAGCCAAGGACAGGGTGGCTACAATGAGCAGTTCTTC. It specifies CASSQGQGGYNEQFF.

The rearrangement uses TRBV28 and TRBJ1-2; maybe TRBD1 (5 bases). CDR3 length equals 13 residues. Between the trimmed V and J ends, which lost 8 bases and 8 bases, there was a span of 18 bases. The germline CDR1 and CDR2 sequences are MDHEN and SYDVKM. The CDR3 DNA sequence: TGTGCCAGCGTAATAGCCAGGGATAGGGGCTACACCTTC. Its translation: CASVIARDRGYTF.

This chain connects TRBV2 to TRBJ2-1; D ambiguous. This CDR3 region has 13 residues. Germline CDR1 SNHLY, CDR2 FYNNEI. Deletions cut 8 bases from V and 0 bases from J, with 8 bases between. The CDR3 protein is CASAENSYNEQFF. CDR3 in DNA: TGTGCCAGCGCGGAAAACTCCTACAATGAGCAGTTCTTC.

This sequence joins TRBV4-2 and TRBJ2-5, with a possible D match to TRBD2 (6 bases). The CDR3 has 14 amino acids. Per the germline V gene, CDR1 is LGHNA and CDR2 is YNFKEQ. The V gene lost 0 bases and the J gene lost 4 bases, with 9 bases spanning the gap. This CDR3 is CASSQDLAAETQYF. The CDR3 region has the DNA TGTGCCAGCAGCCAAGATTTAGCGGCAGAGACCCAGTACTTC.

This clone was counted a few times. The CDR3 sequence: CASSLKPGEGSEQYF. The CDR3 DNA is TGCGCCAGCAGCCTTAAACCAGGGGAAGGGTCCGAGCAGTACTTC. J is TRBJ2-7 and V is TRBV4-3; D perhaps matches TRBD1 (6 bases). Trimming took off 4 bases at V and 6 bases at J, with 19 bases between the two ends. This CDR3 contains 15 residues. CDR1 and CDR2 from the germline V gene are LGHNA and YSLEER.

This rearrangement joins TRBV7-2 to TRBJ1-5, with 7 bases identical to TRBD1. This CDR3 region has 13 residues. Trimming at V came to 6 bases and at J to 6 bases, leaving 5 bases not matched to a gene. In germline, CDR1 is SGHTA, CDR2 FQGNSA. CDR3 sequence: CASSPGGGQPQHF. In DNA, the CDR3 is TGTGCCAGCAGTCCAGGGGGAGGTCAGCCCCAGCATTTT.

This sequence joins TRBV7-2 and TRBJ2-7, with 16 positions matching TRBD2. CDR3 size: 16 residues. The germline V gene has CDR1 SGHTA and CDR2 FQGNSA. V was pared by 5 bases and J by 7 bases, with 8 bases of the junction left unmatched. The CDR3 region has the DNA TGTGCCAGCAGCACGGGGACTAGCGGGGGGGCCTGGGAGCAGTACTTC. The encoded protein is CASSTGTSGGAWEQYF.

The chain joins TRBV18 to TRBJ1-2, with D perhaps matching TRBD1 (6 bases). Trimming took off 2 bases at V and 3 bases at J, with 16 bases between the two ends. From germline, CDR1 is KGHSH and CDR2 LQKENI. This CDR3 spans 16 amino acids. CDR3 DNA sequence: TGTGCCAGCTCACCAATCACAGGGCGATCCCACTATGGCTACACCTTC. Translation gives CASSPITGRSHYGYTF. Using reference TRBV18 and TRBJ1-2 for the parts outside the CDR3, the full variable domain is NAGVMQNPRHLVRRRGQEARLRCSPMKGHSHVYWYRQLPEEGLKFMVYLQKENIIDESGMPKERFSAEFPKEGPSILRIQQVVRGDSAAYFCASSPITGRSHYGYTFGSGTRLTVV.